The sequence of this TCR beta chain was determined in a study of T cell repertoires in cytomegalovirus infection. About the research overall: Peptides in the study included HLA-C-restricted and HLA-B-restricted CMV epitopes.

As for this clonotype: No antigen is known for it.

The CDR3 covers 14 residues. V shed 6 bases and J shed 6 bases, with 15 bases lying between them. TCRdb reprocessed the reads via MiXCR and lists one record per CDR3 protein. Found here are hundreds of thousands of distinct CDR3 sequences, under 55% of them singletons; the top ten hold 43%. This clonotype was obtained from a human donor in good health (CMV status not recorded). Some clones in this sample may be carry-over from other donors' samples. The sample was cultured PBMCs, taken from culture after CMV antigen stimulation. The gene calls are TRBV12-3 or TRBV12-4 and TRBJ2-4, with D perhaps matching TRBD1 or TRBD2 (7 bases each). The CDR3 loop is CASSFRGGGNIQYF. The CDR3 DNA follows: TGTGCCAGCAGCTTCAGGGGGGGGGGAAACATTCAGTACTTC.